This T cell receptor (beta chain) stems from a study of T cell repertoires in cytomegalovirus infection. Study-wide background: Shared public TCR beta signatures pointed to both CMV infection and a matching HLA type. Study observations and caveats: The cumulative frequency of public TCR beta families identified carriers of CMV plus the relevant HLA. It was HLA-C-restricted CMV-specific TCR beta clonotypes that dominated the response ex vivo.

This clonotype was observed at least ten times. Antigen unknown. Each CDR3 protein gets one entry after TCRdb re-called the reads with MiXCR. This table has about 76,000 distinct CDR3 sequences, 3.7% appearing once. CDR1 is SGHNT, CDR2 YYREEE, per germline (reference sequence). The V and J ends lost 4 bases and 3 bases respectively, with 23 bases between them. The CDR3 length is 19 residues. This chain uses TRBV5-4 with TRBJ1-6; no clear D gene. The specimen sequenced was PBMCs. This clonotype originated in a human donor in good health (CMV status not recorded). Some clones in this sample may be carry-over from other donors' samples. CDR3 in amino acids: CASSPSPPGGNFYNSPLHF. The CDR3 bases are TGTGCCAGCAGCCCATCTCCCCCAGGAGGGAACTTCTATAATTCACCCCTCCACTTT.